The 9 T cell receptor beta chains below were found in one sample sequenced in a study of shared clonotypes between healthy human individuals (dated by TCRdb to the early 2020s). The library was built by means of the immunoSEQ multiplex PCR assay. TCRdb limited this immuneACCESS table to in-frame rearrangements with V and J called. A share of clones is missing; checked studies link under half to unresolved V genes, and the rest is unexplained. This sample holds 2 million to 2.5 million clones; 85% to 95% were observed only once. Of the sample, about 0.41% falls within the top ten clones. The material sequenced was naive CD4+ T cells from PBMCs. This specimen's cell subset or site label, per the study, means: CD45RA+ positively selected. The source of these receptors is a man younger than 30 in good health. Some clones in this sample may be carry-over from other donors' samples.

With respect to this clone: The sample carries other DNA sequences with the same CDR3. This chain's CDR3 is CASSYDGSNQPQHF. CDR3 DNA: TGCGCCAGCAGCTATGACGGTAGCAATCAGCCCCAGCATTTT. This chain links TRBV5-1 with TRBJ1-5; D is undetermined. Germline V lookup: CDR1 SGHRS, CDR2 YFSETQ. The V end lost 3 bases, the J end lost 0 bases, and 7 bases lay between the germline ends. The CDR3 is 14 amino acids.

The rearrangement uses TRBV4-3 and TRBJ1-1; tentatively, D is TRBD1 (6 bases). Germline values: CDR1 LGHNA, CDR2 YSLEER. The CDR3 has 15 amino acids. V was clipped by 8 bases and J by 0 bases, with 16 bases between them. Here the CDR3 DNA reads TGCGCCAGCCGGAGACAGGTTACCATGAACACTGAAGCTTTCTTT. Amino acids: CASRRQVTMNTEAFF.

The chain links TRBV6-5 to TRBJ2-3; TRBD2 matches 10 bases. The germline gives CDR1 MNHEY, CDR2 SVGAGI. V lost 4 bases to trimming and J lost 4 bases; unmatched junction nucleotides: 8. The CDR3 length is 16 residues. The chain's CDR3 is CASSSQSGRVPDTQYF. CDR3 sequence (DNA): TGTGCCAGCAGTTCCCAGAGCGGGAGGGTGCCAGATACGCAGTATTTT.

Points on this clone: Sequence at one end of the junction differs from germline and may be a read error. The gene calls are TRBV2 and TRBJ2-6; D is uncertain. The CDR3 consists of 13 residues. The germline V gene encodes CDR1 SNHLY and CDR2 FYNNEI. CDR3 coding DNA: TGTGCCAGCAGGGAAGGGGGGGCCAACGTCCTGACTTTC. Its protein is CASREGGANVLTF.

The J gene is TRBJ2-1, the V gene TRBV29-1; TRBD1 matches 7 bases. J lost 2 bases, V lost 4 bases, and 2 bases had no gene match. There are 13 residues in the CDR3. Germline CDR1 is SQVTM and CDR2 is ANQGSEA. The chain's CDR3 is CSVVGQPYNEQFF. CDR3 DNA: TGCAGCGTTGTGGGACAGCCCTACAATGAGCAGTTCTTC.

The CDR3 region is CAWSAGDYQPQHF. DNA of the CDR3: TGTGCCTGGAGTGCAGGGGATTATCAGCCCCAGCATTTT. The chain recombines TRBV30 with TRBJ1-5, with a possible D match to TRBD1 (6 bases). The CDR3 length is 13 residues. Germline V gene sequence: CDR1 GTSNPN, CDR2 SVGIG (reference sequence). Deletions cut 1 base from V and 5 bases from J, with 9 bases between.

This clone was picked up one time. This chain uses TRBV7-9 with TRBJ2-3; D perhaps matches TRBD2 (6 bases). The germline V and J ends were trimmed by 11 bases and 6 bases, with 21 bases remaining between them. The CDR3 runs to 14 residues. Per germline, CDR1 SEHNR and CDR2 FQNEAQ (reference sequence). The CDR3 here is CAGEVYSAGDTQYF. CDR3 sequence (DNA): TGTGCCGGGGAAGTATACTCTGCGGGGGATACGCAGTATTTT.

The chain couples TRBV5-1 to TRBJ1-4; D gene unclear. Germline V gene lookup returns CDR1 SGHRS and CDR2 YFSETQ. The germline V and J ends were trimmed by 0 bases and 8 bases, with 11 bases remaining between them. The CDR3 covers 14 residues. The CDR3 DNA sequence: TGCGCCAGCAGCTTGGCTCCGATAGGGGAAAAACTGTTTTTT. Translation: CASSLAPIGEKLFF.

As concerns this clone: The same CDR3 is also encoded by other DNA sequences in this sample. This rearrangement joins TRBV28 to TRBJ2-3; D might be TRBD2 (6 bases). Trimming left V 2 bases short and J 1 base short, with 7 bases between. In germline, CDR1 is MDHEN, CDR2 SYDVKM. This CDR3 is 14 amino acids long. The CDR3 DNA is TGTGCCAGCAGTTTAGGGAGGCGCACAGATACGCAGTATTTT. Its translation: CASSLGRRTDTQYF.